This is a list of T cell receptor beta chains from one sample in a study of blood T cell repertoires in COVID-19. TCRdb keeps only in-frame clones here, not all; method: immunoSEQ multiplex PCR. In the table there are approximately 150,000 clones, almost 85% of which are singletons. Specimen: peripheral blood. All receptors come from a woman of 80 years or more with COVID-19, enrolled during active disease. The CDR3 runs from the conserved cysteine through the conserved F or W.

v_gene: TRBV5-4; j_gene: TRBJ1-1; CDR3aa: CASSTPGLDTEAFF
v_gene: TRBV18; j_gene: TRBJ1-3; CDR3aa: CATSNQGGNTIYF
v_gene: TRBV6-2/TRBV6-3; j_gene: TRBJ2-7; CDR3aa: CASSYPGQGLRLEQYF
v_gene: TRBV5-6; j_gene: TRBJ2-7; CDR3aa: CASSWGDRRSSYEQYF
v_gene: TRBV11-3; j_gene: TRBJ1-3; CDR3aa: CASSSGFGNTIYF
v_gene: TRBV30; j_gene: TRBJ1-2; CDR3aa: CAWSRGTAANYGYTF
v_gene: TRBV19; j_gene: TRBJ2-7; CDR3aa: CASKAGTYEQYF
v_gene: TRBV24-1; j_gene: TRBJ2-1; CDR3aa: CATSERSQTGNEQFF
v_gene: TRBV5-4; j_gene: TRBJ1-2; CDR3aa: CASRSDRANYGYTF
v_gene: TRBV7-9; j_gene: TRBJ1-5; CDR3aa: CASSPPGVVQPQHF
v_gene: TRBV6-4; j_gene: TRBJ2-3; CDR3aa: CASSDELAGAQYF
v_gene: TRBV10-3; j_gene: TRBJ2-7; CDR3aa: CAISGGTGYEQYF
v_gene: TRBV27; j_gene: TRBJ2-6; CDR3aa: CASSLSKSGWRSGANVLTF
v_gene: TRBV2; j_gene: TRBJ1-1; CDR3aa: CASSGGFNTEAFF
v_gene: TRBV28; j_gene: TRBJ2-7; CDR3aa: CASSLRQGDSYEQYF
v_gene: TRBV7-6; j_gene: TRBJ1-5; CDR3aa: CASSSGQGQPQHF
v_gene: TRBV19; j_gene: TRBJ1-3; CDR3aa: CASRVGGGFGGSGNTIYF
v_gene: TRBV6-5; j_gene: TRBJ1-4; CDR3aa: CASSYGQGGGEKLFF
v_gene: TRBV28; j_gene: TRBJ1-6; CDR3aa: CASSPGQEGSPLHF
v_gene: TRBV27; j_gene: TRBJ2-5; CDR3aa: CASRGRKLAGQEYETQYF
v_gene: TRBV5-1; j_gene: TRBJ1-1; CDR3aa: CASSPWTGPRGTEAFF
v_gene: TRBV5-6; j_gene: TRBJ1-1; CDR3aa: CASSFAGRRNTEAFF
v_gene: TRBV29-1; j_gene: TRBJ2-3; CDR3aa: CSVASGAYDTQYF
v_gene: TRBV21-1; j_gene: TRBJ1-2; CDR3aa: CASSKARENYGYTF
v_gene: TRBV18; j_gene: TRBJ1-1; CDR3aa: CASSPDQGTEAFF
v_gene: TRBV24-1; j_gene: TRBJ1-2; CDR3aa: CATSEGRLYGYTF
v_gene: TRBV4-2; j_gene: TRBJ2-2; CDR3aa: CASSQRRQRPNTGELFF
v_gene: TRBV6-5; j_gene: TRBJ2-7; CDR3aa: CASSRVYEQYF
v_gene: TRBV13; j_gene: TRBJ2-1; CDR3aa: CASLTGGPSSYNEQFF
v_gene: TRBV4-1; j_gene: TRBJ2-2; CDR3aa: CASSQETLGAHNTGELFF
v_gene: TRBV28; j_gene: TRBJ1-2; CDR3aa: CASTGTGWYGYTF
v_gene: TRBV19; j_gene: TRBJ2-3; CDR3aa: CASSLAGADTQYF
v_gene: TRBV12-5; j_gene: TRBJ1-2; CDR3aa: CASGLVRGYGYTF
v_gene: TRBV19; j_gene: TRBJ2-1; CDR3aa: CASSILGRGDSEQFF
v_gene: TRBV3-1/TRBV3-2; j_gene: TRBJ2-7; CDR3aa: CASSQAGGPGEYF
v_gene: TRBV6-5; j_gene: TRBJ2-7; CDR3aa: CASRHRGNPYEQYF
v_gene: TRBV29-1; j_gene: TRBJ2-3; CDR3aa: CSVLQNTSGASTDTQYF
v_gene: TRBV6-6; j_gene: TRBJ2-3; CDR3aa: CASSYLGGSTDTQYF
v_gene: TRBV11-2; j_gene: TRBJ1-1; CDR3aa: CASSTEDSIARNTEAFF
v_gene: TRBV9; j_gene: TRBJ1-2; CDR3aa: CASGAGVRGYTF
v_gene: TRBV7-2; j_gene: TRBJ1-5; CDR3aa: CASSLQTGVNQPQHF
v_gene: TRBV28; j_gene: TRBJ2-7; CDR3aa: CASSSFRAYEQYF
v_gene: TRBV5-6; j_gene: TRBJ2-2; CDR3aa: CASSLEGAGELFF
v_gene: TRBV18; j_gene: TRBJ2-7; CDR3aa: CASSPGQGGSYEQYF
v_gene: TRBV10-1; j_gene: TRBJ2-3; CDR3aa: CASSKASGRSTDTQYF
v_gene: TRBV6-5; j_gene: TRBJ1-1; CDR3aa: CASRAGTEAFF
v_gene: TRBV19; j_gene: TRBJ1-1; CDR3aa: CASSVRQSNMNTEAFF
v_gene: TRBV7-2; j_gene: TRBJ1-2; CDR3aa: CASSPRWTGDYGYTF
v_gene: TRBV20-1; j_gene: TRBJ2-7; CDR3aa: CSAGTAYEQYF
v_gene: TRBV18; j_gene: TRBJ2-5; CDR3aa: CASSPLGTGGRTYQETQYF
v_gene: TRBV5-1; j_gene: TRBJ2-7; CDR3aa: CASSSGLAVYEQYF
v_gene: TRBV7-2; j_gene: TRBJ2-7; CDR3aa: CASSNREGRSYEQYF
v_gene: TRBV6-2/TRBV6-3; j_gene: TRBJ2-5; CDR3aa: CASSYFSGGSETQYF
v_gene: TRBV28; j_gene: TRBJ1-5; CDR3aa: CASSLWRERASNQPQHF
v_gene: TRBV13; j_gene: TRBJ2-7; CDR3aa: CASSLGGTPYEQYF
v_gene: TRBV29-1; j_gene: TRBJ2-1; CDR3aa: CSVEAPTGGYNEQFF
v_gene: TRBV5-1; j_gene: TRBJ2-7; CDR3aa: CASSLAAGSPSEQYF
v_gene: TRBV11-1; j_gene: TRBJ1-4; CDR3aa: CASSTGQGAQKLFF
v_gene: TRBV27; j_gene: TRBJ1-2; CDR3aa: CASSRYAGYGYTF
v_gene: TRBV10-3; j_gene: TRBJ2-3; CDR3aa: CAISGDLAASTDTQYF